Shown below are 14 T cell receptor beta chains from a single sample sequenced in a study of CD8 T cells in Susac syndrome. Random hexamers were used to reverse transcribe an amount of roughly 0.5 to 1 ug RNA. TCRdb called the immunoSEQ multiplex PCR reads again in MiXCR, with one record for every CDR3 protein. The sample lists roughly 200,000 distinct CDR3 sequences; 95% were seen once. The sample comprised CD4+ T cells from PBMCs. The origin of the receptors is a human donor with multiple sclerosis.

The V and J genes are TRBV12-3 or TRBV12-4 and TRBJ2-6; 9 positions match TRBD1. The V gene end was trimmed by 5 bases and the J gene end by 2 bases; junction bases not matched to a gene: 13. The CDR3 covers 19 residues. The CDR3 loop is CASSKGEQGAHTGANVLTF. As DNA, the CDR3 is TGTGCCAGCAGTAAAGGGGAACAGGGGGCTCATACTGGGGCCAACGTCCTGACTTTC.

J is TRBJ1-6 and V is TRBV27; TRBD1 agrees at 9 bases. The trim removed 8 bases at V and 10 bases at J, leaving 12 bases unmatched. The germline V gene has CDR1 MNHEY and CDR2 SMNVEV (reference sequence). This CDR3 is 15 amino acids long. The CDR3 spells CASSPGGQGVSPLHF. CDR3 DNA sequence: TGTGCCAGCTCTCCTGGGGGACAGGGAGTATCACCCCTCCACTTT.

The chain employs TRBV3-1 and TRBJ2-1; 10 positions agree with TRBD2. The V segment lost 4 bases and the J segment 7 bases; nucleotides outside the gene matches: 10. Germline CDR1 reads LGHDT; CDR2 reads YNNKEL (reference sequence). The CDR3 sequence is 16 residues long. The CDR3 region has the DNA TGTGCCAGCAGCCCCTTTGAGCGGGGGGGCCTGAATGAGCAGTTCTTC. Residues: CASSPFERGGLNEQFF.

The chain combines TRBV12-3 or TRBV12-4 with TRBJ1-6; no reliable D call. Trimming pared 0 bases from V and 8 bases from J, leaving 8 bases between. The CDR3 consists of 14 residues. This CDR3 reads CASSLASGDSPLHF. CDR3 in DNA: TGTGCCAGCAGTTTAGCAAGCGGAGATTCACCCCTCCACTTT.

The chain combines TRBV9 with TRBJ2-2; D uncertain. V was pared by 0 bases and J by 0 bases, with 6 bases between. The CDR3 has 15 residues. Germline-derived CDR1 and CDR2 are SGDLS and YYNGEE. The CDR3 DNA reads as TGTGCCAGCAGCGTAGAACGGCCGAACACCGGGGAGCTGTTTTTT. Its translation is CASSVERPNTGELFF.

The chain uses TRBV2 and TRBJ2-2, with TRBD1 identical over 8 bases. J gave up 5 bases and V 8 bases, and 7 bases lay outside the gene matches. The CDR3 runs 14 residues. In germline, CDR1 is SNHLY, CDR2 FYNNEI. CDR3 DNA sequence: TGTGCCAGCCAGGGGGCGGTTGGGACCGGGGAGCTGTTTTTT. Amino acid sequence: CASQGAVGTGELFF.

This clonotype occurred once. This chain connects TRBV2 to TRBJ2-7; D is perhaps TRBD1 (5 bases). This CDR3 has 14 residues. Germline assignment: CDR1 SNHLY and CDR2 FYNNEI. V lost 6 bases to trimming and J lost 2 bases, with 14 bases between them. This CDR3 reads CASRTPQDTYEQYV. CDR3 nucleotide sequence: TGTGCCAGCAGGACCCCACAGGATACCTACGAGCAGTACGTC.

The chain is built from TRBV7-2 and TRBJ1-6; tentatively, D is TRBD1 (6 bases). V was clipped by 2 bases and J by 9 bases, with 14 bases between them. The germline CDR1 and CDR2 sequences are SGHTA and FQGNSA. The CDR3 is 15 amino acids. CDR3 loop: CASSLTSGQTSPLHF. The DNA for the CDR3 is TGTGCCAGCAGCTTAACCAGTGGACAGACTTCACCCCTCCACTTT.

The chain employs TRBV2 and TRBJ2-5; 10 nucleotides agree with TRBD2. Trimming at V came to 8 bases and at J to 6 bases, leaving 6 bases not matched to a gene. This CDR3 spans 13 amino acids. Germline V gene data show CDR1 as SNHLY and CDR2 as FYNNEI. The DNA for the CDR3 is TGTGCCAGCGGACTAGCGGAGTTGCAGACCCAGTACTTC. Amino acids: CASGLAELQTQYF. Variable domain in full (rest from reference TRBV2 and TRBJ2-5): EPEVTQTPSHQVTQMGQEVILRCVPISNHLYFYWYRQILGQKVEFLVSFYNNEISEKSEIFDDQFSVERPDGSNFTLKIRSTKLEDSAMYFCASGLAELQTQYFGPGTRLLVL.

The gene calls are TRBV29-1 and TRBJ2-7; TRBD1 might be the D (7 bases). The CDR3 extends over 13 amino acids. The V end lost 6 bases, the J end lost 4 bases, and 16 bases lay between the germline ends. Germline CDR1 reads SQVTM; CDR2 reads ANQGSEA. This CDR3 is CSVEGSGGYEQYF. Here the CDR3 DNA reads TGCAGCGTGGAGGGATCAGGGGGGTACGAGCAGTACTTC.

V usage is TRBV6-1 and J usage is TRBJ2-7, with 9 bases lining up with TRBD1. The CDR3 consists of 14 residues. J lost 5 bases, V lost 3 bases, and 5 bases had no gene match. Per germline, CDR1 MNHNS and CDR2 SASEGT. CDR3 region: CASSEGQGWNEQYV. CDR3 coding DNA: TGTGCCAGCAGTGAGGGACAGGGCTGGAACGAGCAGTACGTC.

The chain links TRBV11-2 to TRBJ2-3; D possibly uses TRBD1 or TRBD2 (5 bases each). The V and J ends lost 5 bases and 0 bases respectively, with 15 bases between them. Germline CDR1 and CDR2: SGHAT and FQNNGV. The CDR3 totals 16 residues. The CDR3 nucleotides read TGTGCCAGCAGCCAGAGGGGTGTAGCTAGCACAGATACGCAGTATTTT. It translates to CASSQRGVASTDTQYF.

The rearrangement joins TRBV9 to TRBJ2-3; the D gene is possibly TRBD2 (5 bases). Trimming cost V 0 bases and J 6 bases, with 11 bases left between them. Per germline, CDR1 SGDLS and CDR2 YYNGEE. The CDR3 is made up of 14 amino acids. CDR3 DNA sequence: TGTGCCAGCAGCGTAGCTACACTAGGGGATACGCAGTATTTT. Translation: CASSVATLGDTQYF.

V and J are TRBV5-4 and TRBJ2-1, with unresolved D. V dropped 1 base and J dropped 2 bases, with 10 bases sitting between them. The length of the CDR3 is 15 residues. CDR1 is SGHNT, CDR2 YYREEE, per germline (reference sequence). CDR3 coding DNA: TGTGCCAGCAGCTTGAGCCAAGCCGCCTACAATGAGCAGTTCTTC. It specifies CASSLSQAAYNEQFF.